These T cell receptor beta chains were read from a single sample in a study of cytomegalovirus exposure and HLA in healthy donors. Sequenced by immunoSEQ multiplex PCR; TCRdb stores in-frame clones only, minus some. The table shows 140,000 or so clones, with 75% to 90% occurring only once. The sample consisted of PBMCs. The receptors come from a woman in her twenties or thirties in good health and CMV-seronegative. CDR3s include the opening cysteine and the closing phenylalanine or tryptophan. A D gene is named only where the DNA matches it firmly. Some rows have no size entry. The others give once, few or many, or a class for an expanded clone.

v_call: TRBV5-8; j_call: TRBJ2-1; clone_size: once; d_call: -; cdr3_aa: CASSPLAEIYNEQFF; cdr3_nt: TGTGCCAGCAGCCCCTTAGCGGAGATATACAATGAGCAGTTCTTC
v_call: TRBV6-5; j_call: TRBJ2-2; clone_size: -; d_call: -; cdr3_aa: CASSPTVTGELFF; cdr3_nt: TGTGCCAGCAGTCCGACAGTCACCGGGGAGCTGTTTTTT
v_call: TRBV10-1; j_call: TRBJ2-7; clone_size: -; d_call: -; cdr3_aa: CASSDLVGDGVGEQYF; cdr3_nt: TGCGCCAGCAGTGACCTAGTGGGAGACGGGGTTGGCGAGCAGTACTTC
v_call: TRBV9; j_call: TRBJ1-2; clone_size: -; d_call: -; cdr3_aa: CASSVDPSNYGYTF; cdr3_nt: TGTGCCAGCAGCGTAGATCCGTCTAACTATGGCTACACCTTC
v_call: TRBV5-1; j_call: TRBJ1-2; clone_size: -; d_call: -; cdr3_aa: CASSFKQGHGYTF; cdr3_nt: TGCGCCAGCAGCTTTAAACAGGGACATGGCTACACCTTC
v_call: TRBV10-3; j_call: TRBJ1-6; clone_size: -; d_call: -; cdr3_aa: CAISGVIGAGEYSPLHF; cdr3_nt: TGTGCCATCAGTGGTGTTATCGGGGCAGGGGAATATTCACCCCTCCACTTT
v_call: TRBV5-4; j_call: TRBJ1-2; clone_size: few; d_call: -; cdr3_aa: CASGTPRYGYTF; cdr3_nt: TGTGCCAGCGGGACACCCAGGTATGGCTACACCTTC
v_call: TRBV7-3; j_call: TRBJ2-2; clone_size: -; d_call: -; cdr3_aa: CASSPYRRTGELFF; cdr3_nt: TGTGCCAGCAGCCCGTACAGGAGAACCGGGGAGCTGTTTTTT
v_call: TRBV5-1; j_call: TRBJ1-1; clone_size: -; d_call: -; cdr3_aa: CASSWSTGYNTEAFF; cdr3_nt: TGCGCCAGCAGCTGGTCTACAGGGTATAACACTGAAGCTTTCTTT
v_call: TRBV4-1; j_call: TRBJ1-5; clone_size: -; d_call: -; cdr3_aa: CASSQVLLQPQHF; cdr3_nt: TGCGCCAGCAGCCAAGTCCTCCTTCAGCCCCAGCATTTT
v_call: TRBV7-2; j_call: TRBJ2-1; clone_size: once; d_call: TRBD2; cdr3_aa: CASSLGAGGYNEQFF; cdr3_nt: TGTGCCAGCAGCTTGGGGGCGGGGGGGTACAATGAGCAGTTCTTC
v_call: TRBV7-8; j_call: TRBJ2-7; clone_size: -; d_call: -; cdr3_aa: CASSLSVYEQYF; cdr3_nt: TGTGCCAGCAGCTTATCCGTTTACGAGCAGTACTTC
v_call: TRBV7-8; j_call: TRBJ2-7; clone_size: -; d_call: TRBD2; cdr3_aa: CASSLGPAGGSYEQYF; cdr3_nt: TGTGCCAGCAGCTTAGGCCCGGCGGGGGGATCCTACGAGCAGTACTTC
v_call: TRBV5-4; j_call: TRBJ1-2; clone_size: -; d_call: -; cdr3_aa: CASSLSASQNYGYTF; cdr3_nt: TGTGCCAGCAGCTTGTCTGCCAGTCAGAACTATGGCTACACCTTC
v_call: TRBV9; j_call: TRBJ1-1; clone_size: once; d_call: TRBD1; cdr3_aa: CASSPRLRGATEAFF; cdr3_nt: TGTGCCAGCAGCCCACGACTCAGGGGGGCCACTGAAGCTTTCTTT
v_call: TRBV5-1; j_call: TRBJ1-3; clone_size: -; d_call: -; cdr3_aa: CASSPTTVSGNTIYF; cdr3_nt: TGCGCCAGCAGCCCCACAACAGTCTCTGGAAACACCATATATTTT
v_call: TRBV5-4; j_call: TRBJ1-1; clone_size: -; d_call: -; cdr3_aa: CASSLPGTEAFF; cdr3_nt: TGTGCCAGCAGCTTGCCGGGCACTGAAGCTTTCTTT
v_call: TRBV27; j_call: TRBJ1-5; clone_size: -; d_call: -; cdr3_aa: CASSSPGQPQHF; cdr3_nt: TGTGCCAGCAGTTCCCCGGGTCAGCCCCAGCATTTT
v_call: TRBV18; j_call: TRBJ1-2; clone_size: -; d_call: TRBD1; cdr3_aa: CASSPTGENYGYTF; cdr3_nt: TGTGCCAGCTCACCAACAGGGGAGAACTATGGCTACACCTTC
v_call: TRBV6-5; j_call: TRBJ1-2; clone_size: -; d_call: -; cdr3_aa: CASTKGSRGAGYTF; cdr3_nt: TGTGCCAGCACGAAAGGGAGCAGGGGAGCTGGCTACACCTTC
v_call: TRBV9; j_call: TRBJ2-1; clone_size: -; d_call: TRBD2; cdr3_aa: CASSGYSGGAPEQFF; cdr3_nt: TGTGCCAGCAGCGGGTATAGCGGGGGGGCTCCTGAGCAGTTCTTC
v_call: TRBV9; j_call: TRBJ2-7; clone_size: -; d_call: -; cdr3_aa: CASSKGDKTYEQYF; cdr3_nt: TGTGCCAGCAGCAAAGGGGACAAGACCTACGAGCAGTACTTC
v_call: TRBV5-1; j_call: TRBJ2-7; clone_size: -; d_call: TRBD2; cdr3_aa: CASSWGVAGGPRYEQYF; cdr3_nt: TGCGCCAGCAGCTGGGGGGTAGCGGGAGGCCCCCGGTACGAGCAGTACTTC
v_call: TRBV5-1; j_call: TRBJ1-1; clone_size: -; d_call: -; cdr3_aa: CASTSQGTTEAFF; cdr3_nt: TGCGCCAGCACCTCACAGGGTACGACTGAAGCTTTCTTT
v_call: TRBV10-3; j_call: TRBJ2-2; clone_size: -; d_call: TRBD1; cdr3_aa: CAISESFRTGANTGELFF; cdr3_nt: TGTGCCATCAGTGAGTCCTTCCGGACAGGGGCGAACACCGGGGAGCTGTTTTTT
v_call: TRBV5-1; j_call: TRBJ2-1; clone_size: -; d_call: TRBD2; cdr3_aa: CASSLEGREDEQFF; cdr3_nt: TGCGCCAGCAGCTTGGAGGGGCGGGAGGATGAGCAGTTCTTC
v_call: TRBV2; j_call: TRBJ2-2; clone_size: few; d_call: -; cdr3_aa: CASQGILVAGELFF; cdr3_nt: TGTGCCAGCCAGGGGATTTTGGTTGCCGGGGAGCTGTTTTTT
v_call: TRBV9; j_call: TRBJ2-5; clone_size: -; d_call: TRBD2; cdr3_aa: CASSVGWTSGRGGETQYF; cdr3_nt: TGTGCCAGCAGCGTAGGATGGACTAGCGGTCGTGGGGGAGAGACCCAGTACTTC
v_call: TRBV7-9; j_call: TRBJ2-7; clone_size: -; d_call: TRBD1; cdr3_aa: CASSSAAGTGTYEQYF; cdr3_nt: TGTGCCAGCAGCTCAGCAGCCGGGACAGGTACCTACGAGCAGTACTTC
v_call: TRBV5-1; j_call: TRBJ2-5; clone_size: -; d_call: -; cdr3_aa: CASQKGAPQETQYF; cdr3_nt: TGCGCCAGCCAAAAAGGGGCCCCCCAAGAGACCCAGTACTTC
v_call: TRBV11-1; j_call: TRBJ2-3; clone_size: -; d_call: -; cdr3_aa: CASSLGLPDTQYF; cdr3_nt: TGTGCCAGCAGCTTAGGACTACCAGATACGCAGTATTTT
v_call: TRBV4-3; j_call: TRBJ1-5; clone_size: -; d_call: -; cdr3_aa: CASSQDRETYSNQPQHF; cdr3_nt: TGCGCCAGCAGCCAAGATAGGGAGACATATAGCAATCAGCCCCAGCATTTT
v_call: TRBV2; j_call: TRBJ1-5; clone_size: -; d_call: -; cdr3_aa: CASNRGGDQPQHF; cdr3_nt: TGTGCCAGCAACCGGGGCGGGGATCAGCCCCAGCATTTT
v_call: TRBV21-1; j_call: TRBJ2-1; clone_size: -; d_call: -; cdr3_aa: CASSRFGRGQFF; cdr3_nt: TGTGCCAGCAGCAGGTTTGGGAGGGGGCAGTTCTTC